This TCR beta chain is from a study of blood T cells in healthy people across ages. A sample-barcoded 5' primer and a J-beta primer mix were used in a second PCR of about 6 to 12 cycles. TCRdb fed the 5' RACE reads into MiXCR, producing one record per CDR3 protein. Of some 1,800,000 distinct CDR3 sequences in the sample, about two fifths were seen once. Peripheral blood, approximately 10 milliliters per donor, was collected. Germline V gene sequence: CDR1 SEHNR, CDR2 FQNEAQ (reference sequence). This CDR3 spans 15 amino acids. V was shortened by 2 bases and J by 5 bases, with 15 bases between the two germline ends.

This receptor was identified in a human donor in good health. The gene calls are TRBV7-9 and TRBJ1-1; the D is unclear. Sequenced sample: blood. The DNA for the CDR3 is TGTGCCAGCAGCTTACGAGCAGGATGGCCGACTGAAGCTTTCTTT. It codes for CASSLRAGWPTEAFF. The full variable domain, in which reference TRBV7-9 and TRBJ1-1 provide the parts outside the CDR3, is DTGVSQNPRHKITKRGQNVTFRCDPISEHNRLYWYRQTLGQGPEFLTYFQNEAQLEKSRLLSDRFSAERPKGSFSTLEIQRTEQGDSAMYLCASSLRAGWPTEAFFGQGTRLTVV.